This is a list of T cell receptor beta chains from one sample in a study of control samples from healthy donors and cancer patients. Here immunoSEQ multiplex PCR was the method, and the copy in TCRdb shows in-frame clones only, minus some. The record lists 150,000 to 200,000 clones, of which the ten most abundant hold roughly 2.2%. The sample consisted of blood. Source of these receptors: a woman aged 25 to 39 in good health. Both conserved end residues are part of each CDR3. The D gene is left open where the match is weak.

j_call v_call cdr3_length d_call cdr3_nt cdr3_aa
TRBJ1-6 TRBV7-2 14 TRBD1 TGTGCCAGCAGCTTAGCGGGTAGGGGGCCCCGAATCCACTTT CASSLAGRGPRIHF
TRBJ1-2 TRBV5-4 14 TRBD1 TGTGCCAGCAGCTCGGCGGGGACAGGGCTTGGCTACACCTTC CASSSAGTGLGYTF
TRBJ1-2 TRBV27 12 - TGTGCCAGCAGGGGGGCTAACTATGGCTACACCTTC CASRGANYGYTF
TRBJ2-3 TRBV21-1 15 - TGTGCCAGCAGCAAAGGGGGAGATTGCACAGATACGCAGTATTTT CASSKGGDCTDTQYF
TRBJ1-2 TRBV12-3/TRBV12-4 12 - TGTGCCAGCAGTTCGCCCCTCGATGGCTACACCTTC CASSSPLDGYTF
TRBJ1-1 TRBV5-1 11 - TGCGCCAGCAGTCTGAACACTGAAGCTTTCTTT CASSLNTEAFF
TRBJ2-2 TRBV29-1 14 - TGCAGCGTTAGCCAGAGTCGCGGATCCGGGGAGCTGTTTTTT CSVSQSRGSGELFF
TRBJ2-7 TRBV5-8 14 TRBD1 TGTGCCAGCAGCTTGAGGGACAGCTACTACGAGCAGTACTTC CASSLRDSYYEQYF
TRBJ2-5 TRBV2 15 TRBD2 TGTGCCAGCCGATCTAGCGGGGGGGCTTGGGAGACCCAGTACTTC CASRSSGGAWETQYF
TRBJ1-1 TRBV19 15 - TGTGCCAGTAGTCCAGTAGGGGCTGGAGGCACTGAAGCTTTCTTT CASSPVGAGGTEAFF
TRBJ1-1 TRBV29-1 13 - TGCAGCGTCGATCAGGGGTGGAACACTGAAGCTTTCTTT CSVDQGWNTEAFF
TRBJ2-3 TRBV4-3 14 - TGCGCCAGCAGCCAAGAGGGGAAAATCGATACGCAGTATTTT CASSQEGKIDTQYF
TRBJ1-6 TRBV5-1 15 - TGCGCCAGCAGCTTGGATAGGGAAATGAGTTCACCCCTCCACTTT CASSLDREMSSPLHF
TRBJ1-5 TRBV5-1 15 TRBD1 TGCGCCAGCAGCTTGACAGGGGACTTTAATCAGCCCCAGCATTTT CASSLTGDFNQPQHF
TRBJ2-7 TRBV5-4 15 - TGTGCCAGCAGCTTGTCGGGGGTGAGCTCCTACGAGCAGTACTTC CASSLSGVSSYEQYF
TRBJ2-3 TRBV11-3 16 - TGTGCCAGCAGCCTAGGACACCGAGAGCTCACAGATACGCAGTATTTT CASSLGHRELTDTQYF
TRBJ2-1 TRBV13 13 - TGTGCCAGCAGATTAACGGTGGTGGGTGAGCAGTTCTTC CASRLTVVGEQFF
TRBJ1-1 TRBV19 15 - TGTGCCAGTACCCGCGATCGAGAATTAAACACTGAAGCTTTCTTT CASTRDRELNTEAFF
TRBJ2-1 TRBV5-4 15 TRBD2 TGTGCCAGCAGCCAAGCGGGGGGGCGGGACAATGAGCAGTTCTTC CASSQAGGRDNEQFF
TRBJ2-7 TRBV5-8 14 - TGTGCCAGCAGGCCTAGGGGGGGCCACCACGAGCAGTACTTC CASRPRGGHHEQYF
TRBJ1-6 TRBV28 16 TRBD1 TGTGCCAGCAGCCAGGGGTACAGGGGAGAGAGATCACCCCTCCACTTT CASSQGYRGERSPLHF
TRBJ1-1 TRBV19 14 TRBD1 TGTGCCAGTAGTGCCGGGACAGGGGGGTCTGAAGCTTTCTTT CASSAGTGGSEAFF
TRBJ1-2 TRBV6-1 15 - TGTGCCAGCAGTGAAGAAAAGGAACAAAACTATGGCTACACCTTC CASSEEKEQNYGYTF
TRBJ1-6 TRBV6-5 14 TRBD1 TGTGCCAGCACCCGGGACAGGGGGAATTCACCCCTCCACTTT CASTRDRGNSPLHF
TRBJ2-5 TRBV3-1/TRBV3-2 15 - TGTGCCAGCAGCCAACGCACGGGGGGCAAAGAGACCCAGTACTTC CASSQRTGGKETQYF
TRBJ1-2 TRBV7-9 15 - TGTGCCAGCAGCTCTAACGCCGGGCCTAACTATGGCTACACCTTC CASSSNAGPNYGYTF
TRBJ1-6 TRBV18 14 - TGTGCCAGCTCACCACAGGGAAAAGATTCACCCCTCCACTTT CASSPQGKDSPLHF